These 3 T cell receptor beta chains came from one sample sequenced in a study of CD8+ T cells in alopecia areata. RNA, once extracted, was reverse transcribed into cDNA for use as the sequencing template. Assay: immunoSEQ multiplex PCR; the TCRdb copy retains only in-frame clones and omits some. The table includes about 200,000 clones, 45% to 70% detected once. Input material: CD8+ T cells sorted from blood. These TCRs come from a human donor in good health.

The genes are TRBV25-1 and TRBJ1-1; TRBD1 aligns across 7 bases. Losses at the gene ends were 2 bases for V and 4 bases for J; bases not matched to a gene: 4. Germline V gives CDR1 MGHDK, CDR2 SYGVNS. The CDR3 is 14 amino acids. CDR3 nucleotides: TGTGCCAGCAGTGAAGCACAGGGGAGCACTGAAGCTTTCTTT. This codes for CASSEAQGSTEAFF.

This clone appeared a few times. This rearrangement joins TRBV10-1 to TRBJ2-7; D is unresolved. CDR3 length: 11 residues. Germline V gene lookup returns CDR1 WNHNN and CDR2 SYGVQD (reference sequence). The ends were cut back, 0 bases at V and 7 bases at J, with 4 bases in the middle. DNA of the CDR3: TGCGCCAGCAGTGAGTCGGGTGAGCAGTACTTC. It encodes CASSESGEQYF.

V and J are TRBV5-6 and TRBJ2-1, with D perhaps being TRBD1 or TRBD2 (6 bases each). V dropped 1 base and J dropped 6 bases, with 8 bases sitting between them. There are 13 residues in the CDR3. Germline V gives CDR1 SGHDT, CDR2 YYEEEE. The CDR3: CASSLTGANEQFF. The DNA of the CDR3 is TGTGCCAGCAGCTTGACGGGGGCCAATGAGCAGTTCTTC.